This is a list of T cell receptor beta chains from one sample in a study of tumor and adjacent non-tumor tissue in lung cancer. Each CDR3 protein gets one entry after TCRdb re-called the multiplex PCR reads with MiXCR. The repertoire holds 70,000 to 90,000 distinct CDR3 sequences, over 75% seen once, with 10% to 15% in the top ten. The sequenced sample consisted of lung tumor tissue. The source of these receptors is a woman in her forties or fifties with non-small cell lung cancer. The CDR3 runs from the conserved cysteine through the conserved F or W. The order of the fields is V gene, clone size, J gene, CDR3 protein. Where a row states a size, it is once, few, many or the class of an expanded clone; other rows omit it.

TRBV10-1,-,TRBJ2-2,CASTETLNTVELFF
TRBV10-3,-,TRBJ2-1,CAISSREDEQFF
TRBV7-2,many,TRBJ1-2,CASSVPHFGYTF
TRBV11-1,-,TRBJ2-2,CASSFGAWAQLNTGDLFF
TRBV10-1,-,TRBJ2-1,CASGESRLAGGGEQFF
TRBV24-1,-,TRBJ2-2,CATSDLPPANTGKLFF
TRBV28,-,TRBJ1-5,CASSRPSVQPQRF
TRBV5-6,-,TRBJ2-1,CISSSTYDEQFF
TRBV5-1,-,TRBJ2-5,CASSLSAGGSETLYF
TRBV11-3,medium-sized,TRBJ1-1,CASSSHLNTEAFF
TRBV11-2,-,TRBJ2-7,CASRLGRDSYELYF
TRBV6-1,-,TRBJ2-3,CASSESLAGSTDAQYF
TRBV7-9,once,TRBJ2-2,CVSSSSLAGYHGELFF
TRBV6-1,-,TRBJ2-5,CASSETVGQGRETHFF
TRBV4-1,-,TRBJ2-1,CASSQPQGLAGNKQFF
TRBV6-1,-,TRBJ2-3,CVSSETLAGGCDTQYF
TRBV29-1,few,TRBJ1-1,CNVGDGGPGHTEAFF
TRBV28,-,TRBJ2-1,CASRWGPFLTHNEQFF
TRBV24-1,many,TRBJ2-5,CATSGSGTGPQETQYF
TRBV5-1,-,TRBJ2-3,CASSLESGQGADTQYF
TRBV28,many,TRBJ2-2,CASSSTSGLNTGELFF
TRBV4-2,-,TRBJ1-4,CANSQRQGEKLFF
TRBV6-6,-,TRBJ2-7,CASSSEGGGYEQYF
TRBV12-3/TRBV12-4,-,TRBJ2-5,CVSSLGPQRGYQETQYF